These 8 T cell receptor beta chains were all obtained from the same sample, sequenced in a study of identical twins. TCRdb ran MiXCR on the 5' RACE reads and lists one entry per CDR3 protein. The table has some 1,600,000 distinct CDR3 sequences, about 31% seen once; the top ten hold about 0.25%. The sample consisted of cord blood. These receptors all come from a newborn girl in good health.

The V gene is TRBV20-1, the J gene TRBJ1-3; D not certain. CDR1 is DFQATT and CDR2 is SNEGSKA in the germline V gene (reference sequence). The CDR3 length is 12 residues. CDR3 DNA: TGCAGCGTACAGTTCTCTGGAAACACCATATATTTT. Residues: CSVQFSGNTIYF.

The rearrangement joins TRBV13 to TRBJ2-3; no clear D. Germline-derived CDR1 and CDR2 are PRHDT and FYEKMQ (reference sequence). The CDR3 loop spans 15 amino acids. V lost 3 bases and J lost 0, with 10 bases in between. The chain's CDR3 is CASSFLASSTDTQYF. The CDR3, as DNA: TGTGCCAGCAGCTTCTTGGCCTCTAGCACAGATACGCAGTATTTT.

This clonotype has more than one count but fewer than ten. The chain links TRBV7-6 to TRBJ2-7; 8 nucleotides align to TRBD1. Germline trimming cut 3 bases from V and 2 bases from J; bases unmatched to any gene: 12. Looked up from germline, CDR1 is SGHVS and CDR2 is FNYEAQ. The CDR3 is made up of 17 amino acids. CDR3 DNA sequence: TGTGCCAGCAGCTTCACTCCTCTTCCGGGACAGGCCTACGAGCAGTACTTC. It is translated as CASSFTPLPGQAYEQYF.

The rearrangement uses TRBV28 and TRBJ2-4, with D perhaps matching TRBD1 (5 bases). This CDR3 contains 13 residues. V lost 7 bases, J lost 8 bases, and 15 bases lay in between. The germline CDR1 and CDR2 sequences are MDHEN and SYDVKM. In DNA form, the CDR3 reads TGTGCCAGCACTACCTCAGGGTCGTACATTCAGTACTTC. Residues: CASTTSGSYIQYF.

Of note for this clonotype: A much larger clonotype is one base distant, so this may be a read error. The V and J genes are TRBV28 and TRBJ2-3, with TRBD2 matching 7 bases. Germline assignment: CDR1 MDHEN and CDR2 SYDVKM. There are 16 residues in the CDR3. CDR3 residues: CACSFPRGGRTDTQYF. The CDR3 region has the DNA TGTGCCTGCAGCTTCCCAAGGGGCGGGAGAACAGATACGCAGTATTTT.

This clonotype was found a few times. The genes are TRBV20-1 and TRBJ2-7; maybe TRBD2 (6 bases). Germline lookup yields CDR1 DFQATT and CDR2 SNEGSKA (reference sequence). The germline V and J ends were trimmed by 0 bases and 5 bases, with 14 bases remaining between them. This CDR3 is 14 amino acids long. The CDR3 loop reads CSARDGLTGDEQYF. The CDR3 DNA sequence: TGCAGTGCTAGAGATGGTCTGACGGGGGACGAGCAGTACTTC.

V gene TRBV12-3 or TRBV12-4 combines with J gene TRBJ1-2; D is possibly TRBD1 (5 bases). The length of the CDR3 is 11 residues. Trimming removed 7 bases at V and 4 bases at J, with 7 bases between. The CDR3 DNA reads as TGTGCCAGCACAGGGACCTATGGCTACACCTTC. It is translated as CASTGTYGYTF.

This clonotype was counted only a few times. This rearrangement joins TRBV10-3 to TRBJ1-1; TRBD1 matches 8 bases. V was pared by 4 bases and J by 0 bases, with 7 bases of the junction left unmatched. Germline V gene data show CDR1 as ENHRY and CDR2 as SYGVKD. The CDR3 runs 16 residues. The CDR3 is CAISGGTGAMNTEAFF. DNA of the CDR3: TGTGCCATCAGTGGGGGGACAGGAGCAATGAACACTGAAGCTTTCTTT.